A selection of T cell receptor beta chains follows, all from one sample in a study of immune evolution from preneoplasia to lung adenocarcinoma. Here immunoSEQ multiplex PCR was the method, and the copy in TCRdb shows in-frame clones only, minus some. The table lists around 3,000 clones, 75% to 90% of them singletons. Sequences were obtained from FFPE adjacent normal lung tissue. These receptors all stem from a person in their forties with lung adenocarcinoma. CDR3s include the opening cysteine and the closing phenylalanine or tryptophan. Fields, in order: D gene, clone size, V gene, CDR3 protein. D genes are given only for firm matches. Not every row has a clone size; where given, it reads once, few, many or a size class.

TRBD1 NA TRBV6-5 CATRGPYEQYF
TRBD2 NA TRBV30 CAWRSTSGIDEQYF
NA NA TRBV11-2 CASSLRAANTGELFF
NA NA TRBV10-1 CASSESSGWNTEAFF
NA few TRBV5-1 CASSLGQVNSPLHF
TRBD1 NA TRBV27 CASRPWDRAYTGELFF
TRBD1 NA TRBV9 CASDRTGNTEAFF
NA few TRBV28 CASSLVTDPRSQPQHF
NA NA TRBV30 CAWSNRVEDEQFF
TRBD1 NA TRBV27 CASSNRGETQYF
NA large TRBV6-1 CASSTNRAQETQYF
TRBD1 once TRBV6-5 CASSYANRGQDEAFF
TRBD1 NA TRBV6-6 CASSYSGVGGDGYTF
TRBD1 NA TRBV6-1 CASILRDRVTGEQYF
NA NA TRBV5-1 CASSYSTQETQYF
NA once TRBV4-1 CASSQDARRPLEF
NA NA TRBV11-2 CASSPQGNTEAFF
NA NA TRBV30 CAWSRGPPTPQQYF
NA NA TRBV28 CASSGSGTASGNTIYF
TRBD2 NA TRBV10-3 CAISLGGRETQYF
NA NA TRBV4-1 CASSQDGNRRTGELFF
NA NA TRBV11-3 CASSYLGTYNEQFF
NA NA TRBV28 CASSLYSYHTEAFF
TRBD2 NA TRBV4-2 CASSQGLRLAGVPNEQFF
TRBD1 NA TRBV30 CAWSLQGGGLKTEAFF
TRBD1 once TRBV9 CASSVTGGMNTEAFF
NA NA TRBV21-1 CASSKGHNYGYTF
NA NA TRBV4-1 CASSQEARGSYNEQFF
NA NA TRBV5-1 CASSSDTPGETQYF
TRBD1 NA TRBV2 CASSETGGVDEQFF
NA NA TRBV4-2 CASSQDRDGELFF
NA NA TRBV11-2 CASSLRPGVSEQFF
NA NA TRBV5-1 CASSSIYQRFRAYEQYF